These 7 T cell receptor beta chains were all obtained from the same sample, sequenced in a study of blood T cell repertoires in COVID-19. This table comes from immunoSEQ multiplex PCR, and its TCRdb copy is limited to in-frame clones, with some not included. In the table there are around 360,000 clones, over 75% of which are singletons. Sample: PBMCs or T cells enriched from blood (not recorded which). Every receptor here comes from a middle-aged man in a cohort exposed to, infected with or recovered from COVID-19 (not recorded which).

The chain has TRBV10-2 and TRBJ2-7, with 7 positions matching TRBD1. The germline V gene encodes CDR1 WSHSY and CDR2 SAAADI. Trimming took 3 bases from V and 3 from J; bases not matched to a gene: 8. This CDR3 is built from 15 residues. CDR3 in DNA: TGCGCCAGCAGTGATGTCAGGGGGTCCGTCTACGAGCAGTACTTC. Translation gives CASSDVRGSVYEQYF.

The chain has TRBV15 and TRBJ2-5; TRBD1 aligns across 9 bases. This CDR3 is built from 18 residues. J gave up 4 bases and V 2 bases, and 14 bases lay outside the gene matches. The germline V gene encodes CDR1 LNHNV and CDR2 YYDKDF (reference sequence). The DNA for the CDR3 is TGTGCCACCAGCAGAAGCCTAGACCCGGGACAGGGTCGAGAGACCCAGTACTTC. Residues: CATSRSLDPGQGRETQYF.

This chain uses TRBV10-3 with TRBJ2-1; possible D gene TRBD2, 6 bases. V gave up 4 bases and J gave up 6 bases, with 25 bases separating them. Germline loops: CDR1 ENHRY, CDR2 SYGVKD. The CDR3 is 18 residues long. The CDR3 protein is CAISASFGTFSRTNEQFF. CDR3 nucleotides: TGTGCCATCAGTGCCAGTTTTGGGACTTTCTCGAGGACCAATGAGCAGTTCTTC.

This clone came up once. The J gene is TRBJ2-7, the V gene TRBV7-3; 10 bases map to TRBD1. Germline values: CDR1 SGHTA, CDR2 FQGTGA. This CDR3 comprises 13 residues. Losses at the gene ends were 4 bases for V and 6 bases for J; bases not matched to a gene: 3. In nucleotides, the CDR3 is TGTGCCAGCAGCTCAGACAGGGGGCTCGAGCAGTACTTC. It specifies CASSSDRGLEQYF.

The chain recombines TRBV2 with TRBJ2-3; 13 bases are shared with TRBD2. Germline values: CDR1 SNHLY, CDR2 FYNNEI. The CDR3 is 15 residues long. V dropped 5 bases and J dropped 3; count of bases not matched to a gene: 2. In DNA form, the CDR3 reads TGTGCCAGCAGTATACTAGCGGGAGGGACAGATACGCAGTATTTT. It yields the protein CASSILAGGTDTQYF.

V and J are TRBV5-6 and TRBJ1-2; 8 bases are a match to TRBD1. Germline CDR1 reads SGHDT; CDR2 reads YYEEEE. CDR3 length: 13 amino acids. The V and J ends lost 6 bases and 8 bases, in that order; junction bases with no gene match: 9. The CDR3 sequence is CASTKDRGRGYTF. CDR3 coding DNA: TGTGCCAGCACCAAAGACAGGGGTCGCGGCTACACCTTC.

The chain joins TRBV7-9 to TRBJ1-1, with 9 positions matching TRBD1. The CDR3 sequence is 15 residues long. The J segment lost 6 bases and the V segment lost 0 bases, leaving 5 bases of the junction unmatched. Germline V gene lookup returns CDR1 SEHNR and CDR2 FQNEAQ (reference sequence). CDR3 loop: CASSLAGTGISEAFF. The CDR3 bases are TGTGCCAGCAGCTTAGCGGGGACAGGGATATCTGAAGCTTTCTTT.